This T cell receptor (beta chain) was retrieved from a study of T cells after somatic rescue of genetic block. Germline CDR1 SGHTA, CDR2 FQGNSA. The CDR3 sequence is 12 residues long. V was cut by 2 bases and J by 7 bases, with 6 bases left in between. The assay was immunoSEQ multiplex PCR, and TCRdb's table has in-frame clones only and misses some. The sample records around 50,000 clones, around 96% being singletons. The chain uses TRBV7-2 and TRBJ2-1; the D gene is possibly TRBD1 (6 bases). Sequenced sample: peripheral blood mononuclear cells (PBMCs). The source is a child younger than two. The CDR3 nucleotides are TGTGCCAGCAGCTTAACAGGGAATGAGCAGTTCTTC. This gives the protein CASSLTGNEQFF.